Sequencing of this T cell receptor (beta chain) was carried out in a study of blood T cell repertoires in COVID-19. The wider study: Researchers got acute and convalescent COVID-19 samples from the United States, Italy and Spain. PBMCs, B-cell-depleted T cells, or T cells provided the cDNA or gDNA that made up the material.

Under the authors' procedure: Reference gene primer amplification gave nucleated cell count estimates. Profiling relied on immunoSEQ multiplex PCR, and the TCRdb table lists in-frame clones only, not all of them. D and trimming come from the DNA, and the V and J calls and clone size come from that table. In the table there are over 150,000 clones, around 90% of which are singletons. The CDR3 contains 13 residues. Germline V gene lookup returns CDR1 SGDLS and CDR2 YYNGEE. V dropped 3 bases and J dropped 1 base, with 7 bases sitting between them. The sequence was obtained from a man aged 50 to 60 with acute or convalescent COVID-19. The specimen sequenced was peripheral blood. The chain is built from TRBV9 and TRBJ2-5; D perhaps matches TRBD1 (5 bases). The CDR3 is CASSERGQETQYF. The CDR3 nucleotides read TGTGCCAGCAGCGAAAGGGGCCAAGAGACCCAGTACTTC.